This T cell receptor beta chain is from a study of beta chain features in type 1 diabetes. Background on the study: The patients were much like the healthy donors in age, gender and cell yields.

Study conclusions and caveats: For patients, the naive, central memory and Treg TCRB repertoires appeared more alike than for healthy donors. Cells carrying high TCR expression could end up over-represented when cDNA is sequenced. It was not settled here whether HLA type affects TCRB rearrangement.

Every isolated RNA sample was fully reverse transcribed, so sequencing captured expressed TCRB transcripts. The protocol was immunoSEQ multiplex PCR, while the TCRdb copy is restricted to in-frame clones and leaves out a portion. The sample lists about half a million clones, over 25% occurring once. This clone showed up just a few times. The antigen is unknown. Germline loops: CDR1 SEHNR, CDR2 FQNEAQ (reference sequence). The CDR3 spans 12 residues. Trimming removed 2 bases from V and 6 bases from J, with 8 bases in between. Sequenced material: naive CD4+ T cells from blood. The chain uses TRBV7-9 and TRBJ2-7; D may correspond to TRBD1 or TRBD2 (5 bases each). The source of this sequence is a man aged 18 to 35 in good health. CDR3 sequence reads: CASSLRDAEQYF. Here the CDR3 DNA reads TGTGCCAGCAGCTTACGGGACGCCGAGCAGTACTTC.